The source of this T cell receptor (beta chain) is a study of blood T cell repertoires in COVID-19. Study-wide background: T cells, B-cell-depleted T cells, or PBMCs provided the cDNA or gDNA that served as material.

In its sample, this clone was seen a few times. Germline CDR1 and CDR2: SGHAT and FQNNGV. V trimming: 5 bases; J trimming: 5 bases; junction bases outside the gene matches: 4. The CDR3 contains 14 residues. Repertoires were generated with immunoSEQ multiplex PCR, while TCRdb's copy carries only in-frame clones and drops some. Among 300,000 to 400,000 clones, around 86% were seen once, and the ten largest hold 1%. This clonotype was sampled from a middle-aged man with active or convalescent COVID-19. Source material: peripheral blood. The chain recombines TRBV11-2 with TRBJ2-3; 10 bases fit TRBD2. The CDR3 spells CASSMGLALDTQYF. The DNA of the CDR3 is TGTGCCAGCAGCATGGGACTAGCGCTAGATACGCAGTATTTT.